This T cell receptor beta chain came from a study of blood T cell repertoires in COVID-19. Across the whole study: Donors in the United States, Italy and Spain gave samples during acute or convalescent COVID-19.

The CDR3 is 14 amino acids. The junction had 2 bases not matched to a gene; V was cut back by 4 bases and J by 3 bases. Germline V CDR1 and CDR2: SEHNR, FQNEAQ (reference sequence). Participants were aged roughly 18 to 89 years, lived in 24 US areas, and enrolled virtually. Study processing details: Amplification of reference gene primers was used by the study to estimate nucleated cell counts. Generated by immunoSEQ multiplex PCR, the TCRdb table keeps only in-frame clones and is missing some. V and J calls plus clone size are reproduced from that table; the DNA served to infer D and trimming. The sample has about 330,000 clones, roughly 90% seen once; the top ten hold approximately 18%.

V gene TRBV7-9 combines with J gene TRBJ1-1, with TRBD1 matching 10 bases. This TCR was sampled from a woman aged 25 to 39 who had recovered from COVID-19. The sample comprised PBMCs or T cells enriched from blood (not recorded which). The CDR3 sequence is CASSWGQGHTEAFF. In DNA, the CDR3 is TGTGCCAGCAGCTGGGGACAGGGGCACACTGAAGCTTTCTTT.